This TCR beta chain was found in a study of cytomegalovirus exposure and HLA in healthy donors. Study conclusions and caveats: As a later analysis showed, a missense DCLRE1C variant was linked to trimming of TCR beta V- and J-genes.

This CDR3 region has 19 residues. Per germline, CDR1 SGHAT and CDR2 FQNNGV. Germline trimming cut 1 base from V and 0 bases from J; bases unmatched to any gene: 6. Points on this clone: Its specificity is not known.

It was with 60 Vbeta and 13 Jbeta primers that the PCR ran. Sequenced by immunoSEQ multiplex PCR; TCRdb stores in-frame clones only, minus some. The sample yields about 150,000 clones, 75% to 85% seen once. The V gene is TRBV11-2, the J gene TRBJ2-1; 13 positions match TRBD2. Material for sequencing was PBMCs. This receptor was obtained from a female donor in good health and CMV-seropositive. The CDR3 sequence: CASSLGGTSGISSYNEQFF. The CDR3 DNA reads TGTGCCAGCAGCTTAGGTGGGACTAGCGGGATAAGCTCCTACAATGAGCAGTTCTTC. Looking up the rest from reference TRBV11-2 and TRBJ2-1 gives the full variable domain: EAGVAQSPRYKIIEKRQSVAFWCNPISGHATLYWYQQILGQGPKLLIQFQNNGVVDDSQLPKDRFSAERLKGVDSTLKIQPAKLEDSAVYLCASSLGGTSGISSYNEQFFGPGTRLTVL.